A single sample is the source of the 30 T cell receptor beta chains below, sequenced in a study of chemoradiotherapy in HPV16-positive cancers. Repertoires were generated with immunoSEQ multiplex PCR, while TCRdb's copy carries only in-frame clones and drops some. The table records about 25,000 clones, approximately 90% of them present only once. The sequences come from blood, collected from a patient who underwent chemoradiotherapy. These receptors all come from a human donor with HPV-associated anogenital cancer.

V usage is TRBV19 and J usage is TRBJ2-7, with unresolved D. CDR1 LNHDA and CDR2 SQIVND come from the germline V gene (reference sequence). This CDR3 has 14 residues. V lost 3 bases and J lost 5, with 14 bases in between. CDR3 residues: CASSIGLFRDEQYF. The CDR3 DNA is TGTGCCAGTAGTATTGGGCTTTTTCGGGACGAGCAGTACTTC.

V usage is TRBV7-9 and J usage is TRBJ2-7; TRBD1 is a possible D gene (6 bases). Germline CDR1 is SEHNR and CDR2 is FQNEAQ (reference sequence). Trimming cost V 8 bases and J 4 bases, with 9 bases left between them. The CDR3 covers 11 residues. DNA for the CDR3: TGTGCCAGCGGCAGGGGATACGAGCAGTACTTC. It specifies CASGRGYEQYF.

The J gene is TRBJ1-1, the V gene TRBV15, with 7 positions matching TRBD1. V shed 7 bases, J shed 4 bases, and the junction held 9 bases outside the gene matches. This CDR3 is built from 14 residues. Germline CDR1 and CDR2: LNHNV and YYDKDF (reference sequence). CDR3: CATKTGQIVTEAFF. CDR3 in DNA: TGTGCCACCAAGACAGGGCAGATAGTCACTGAAGCTTTCTTT. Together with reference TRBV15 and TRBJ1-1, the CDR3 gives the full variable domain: DAMVIQNPRYQVTQFGKPVTLSCSQTLNHNVMYWYQQKSSQAPKLLFHYYDKDFNNEADTPDNFQSRRPNTSFCFLDIRSPGLGDTAMYLCATKTGQIVTEAFFGQGTRLTVV.

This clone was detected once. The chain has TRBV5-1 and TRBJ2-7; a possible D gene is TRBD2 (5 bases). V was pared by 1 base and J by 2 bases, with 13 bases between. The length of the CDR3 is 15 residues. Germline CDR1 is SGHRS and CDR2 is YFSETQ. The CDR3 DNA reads TGCGCCAGCAGCTTGTTAGCGAGTGGTACCTACGAGCAGTACTTC. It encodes CASSLLASGTYEQYF.

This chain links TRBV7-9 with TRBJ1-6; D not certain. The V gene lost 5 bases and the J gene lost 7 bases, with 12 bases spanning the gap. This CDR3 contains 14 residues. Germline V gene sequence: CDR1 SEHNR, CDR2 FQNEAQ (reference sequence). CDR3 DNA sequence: TGTGCCAGCAGCCCCGGAGACGGGAATTCACCCCTCCACTTT. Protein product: CASSPGDGNSPLHF.

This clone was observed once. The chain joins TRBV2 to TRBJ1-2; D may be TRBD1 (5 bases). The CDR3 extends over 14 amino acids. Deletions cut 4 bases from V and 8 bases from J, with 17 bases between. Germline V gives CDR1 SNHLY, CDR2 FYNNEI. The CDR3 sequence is CASSGAGPKGGYTF. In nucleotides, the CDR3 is TGTGCCAGCAGTGGGGCAGGCCCGAAGGGGGGCTACACCTTC. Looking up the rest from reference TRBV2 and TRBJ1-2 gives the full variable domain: EPEVTQTPSHQVTQMGQEVILRCVPISNHLYFYWYRQILGQKVEFLVSFYNNEISEKSEIFDDQFSVERPDGSNFTLKIRSTKLEDSAMYFCASSGAGPKGGYTFGSGTRLTVV.

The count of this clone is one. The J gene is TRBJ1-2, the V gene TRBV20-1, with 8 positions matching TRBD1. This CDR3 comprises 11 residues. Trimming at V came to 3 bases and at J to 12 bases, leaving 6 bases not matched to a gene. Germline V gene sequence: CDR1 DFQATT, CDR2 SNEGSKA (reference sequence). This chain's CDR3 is CSASRQGANTF. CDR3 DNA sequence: TGCAGTGCTAGTCGGCAGGGGGCCAACACCTTC.

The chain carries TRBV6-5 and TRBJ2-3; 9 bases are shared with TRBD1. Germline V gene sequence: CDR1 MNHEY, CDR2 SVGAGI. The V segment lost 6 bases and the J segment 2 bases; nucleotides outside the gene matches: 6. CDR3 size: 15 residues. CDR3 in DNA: TGTGCCAGCAGACGGACAGGGGTCTTCACAGATACGCAGTATTTT. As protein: CASRRTGVFTDTQYF.

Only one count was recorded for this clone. The CDR3 coding sequence is TGCGCCAGCAGATCTAGTCCGCCACAGTCTTCTTCACCCCTCCACTTT. Its protein product is CASRSSPPQSSSPLHF. V and J are TRBV5-1 and TRBJ1-6; D is uncertain. The length of the CDR3 is 16 residues. Trimming cost V 5 bases and J 9 bases, with 21 bases left between them. Germline CDR1 SGHRS, CDR2 YFSETQ.

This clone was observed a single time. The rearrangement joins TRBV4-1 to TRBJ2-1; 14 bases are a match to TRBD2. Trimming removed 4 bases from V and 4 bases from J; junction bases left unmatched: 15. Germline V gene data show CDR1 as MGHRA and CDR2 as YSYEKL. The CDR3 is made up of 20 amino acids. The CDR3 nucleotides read TGCGCCAGCAGCCCACAACTAATCGGACTAGCGGGAGGAAGGTACAATGAGCAGTTCTTC. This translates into CASSPQLIGLAGGRYNEQFF.

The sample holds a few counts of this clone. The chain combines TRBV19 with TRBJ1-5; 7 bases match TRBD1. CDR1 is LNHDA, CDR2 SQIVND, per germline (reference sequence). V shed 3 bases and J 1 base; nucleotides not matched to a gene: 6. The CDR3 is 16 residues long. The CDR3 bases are TGTGCCAGTAGTATTTGGGCAGGGGGAAGCAATCAGCCCCAGCATTTT. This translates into CASSIWAGGSNQPQHF.

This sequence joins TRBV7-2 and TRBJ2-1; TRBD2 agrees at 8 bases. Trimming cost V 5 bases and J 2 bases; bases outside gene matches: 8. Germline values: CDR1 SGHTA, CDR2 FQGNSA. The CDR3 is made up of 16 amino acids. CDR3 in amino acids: CASSPGPAGAYNEQFF. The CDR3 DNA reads TGTGCCAGCAGCCCAGGCCCAGCGGGAGCCTACAATGAGCAGTTCTTC.

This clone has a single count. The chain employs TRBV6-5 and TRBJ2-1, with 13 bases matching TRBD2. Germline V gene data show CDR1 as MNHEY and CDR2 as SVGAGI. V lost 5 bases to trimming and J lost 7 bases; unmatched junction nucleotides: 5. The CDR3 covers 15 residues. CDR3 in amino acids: CASSRGTSGTNEQFF. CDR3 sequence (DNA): TGTGCCAGCAGTCGGGGGACTAGCGGGACGAATGAGCAGTTCTTC.

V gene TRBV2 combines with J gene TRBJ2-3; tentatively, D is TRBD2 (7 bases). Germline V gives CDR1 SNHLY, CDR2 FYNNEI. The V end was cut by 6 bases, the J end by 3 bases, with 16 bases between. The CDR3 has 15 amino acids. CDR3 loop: CASRNRGGPTDTQYF. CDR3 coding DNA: TGTGCCAGCAGGAATAGGGGGGGCCCTACAGATACGCAGTATTTT.

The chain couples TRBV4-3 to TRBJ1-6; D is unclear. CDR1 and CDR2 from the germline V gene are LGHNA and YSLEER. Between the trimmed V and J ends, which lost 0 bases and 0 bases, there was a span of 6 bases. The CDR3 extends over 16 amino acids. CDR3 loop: CASSQDSSSYNSPLHF. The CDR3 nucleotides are TGCGCCAGCAGCCAAGATTCAAGCTCCTATAATTCACCCCTCCACTTT.

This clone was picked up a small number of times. CDR3 protein: CASSKTGGVGELFF. CDR3 DNA sequence: TGTGCCAGCAGCAAGACAGGGGGTGTCGGGGAGCTGTTTTTT. The rearrangement joins TRBV28 to TRBJ2-2, with 9 bases identical to TRBD1. The germline CDR1 and CDR2 sequences are MDHEN and SYDVKM. J lost 7 bases, V lost 6 bases, and 6 bases had no gene match. The CDR3 contains 14 residues.

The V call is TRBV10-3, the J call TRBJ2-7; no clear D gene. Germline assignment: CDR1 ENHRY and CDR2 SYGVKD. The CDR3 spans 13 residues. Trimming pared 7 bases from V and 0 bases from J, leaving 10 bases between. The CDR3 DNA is TGTGCCATCACTACCGGTAGCTCCTACGAGCAGTACTTC. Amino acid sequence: CAITTGSSYEQYF.

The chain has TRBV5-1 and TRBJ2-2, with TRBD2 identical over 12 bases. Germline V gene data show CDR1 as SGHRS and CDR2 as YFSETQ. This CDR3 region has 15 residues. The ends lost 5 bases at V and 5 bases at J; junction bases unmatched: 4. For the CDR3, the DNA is TGCGCCAGCAGTTCCGGGACTAGCGGGACCGGGGAGCTGTTTTTT. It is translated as CASSSGTSGTGELFF.

CDR3: CASSWKGEQYF. The CDR3 coding sequence is TGTGCCAGCAGTTGGAAGGGCGAGCAGTACTTC. The V gene is TRBV6-5, the J gene TRBJ2-7; D is ambiguous. The CDR3 totals 11 residues. CDR1 MNHEY and CDR2 SVGAGI come from the germline V gene. V dropped 4 bases and J dropped 6 bases, with 7 bases sitting between them.

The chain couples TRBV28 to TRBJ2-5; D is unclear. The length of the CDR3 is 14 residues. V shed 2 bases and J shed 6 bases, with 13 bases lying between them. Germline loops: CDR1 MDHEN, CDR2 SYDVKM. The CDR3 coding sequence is TGTGCCAGCAGTTTAGTTAGTAATTTGCAGACCCAGTACTTC. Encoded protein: CASSLVSNLQTQYF.

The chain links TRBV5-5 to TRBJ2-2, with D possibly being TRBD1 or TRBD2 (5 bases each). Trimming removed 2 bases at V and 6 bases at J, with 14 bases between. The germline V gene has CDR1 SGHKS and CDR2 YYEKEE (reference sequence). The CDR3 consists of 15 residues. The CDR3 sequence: CASSFGTLRAGELFF. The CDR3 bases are TGTGCCAGCAGCTTTGGGACGCTGCGGGCCGGGGAGCTGTTTTTT. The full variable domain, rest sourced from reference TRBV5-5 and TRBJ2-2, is DAGVTQSPTHLIKTRGQQVTLRCSPISGHKSVSWYQQVLGQGPQFIFQYYEKEERGRGNFPDRFSARQFPNYSSELNVNALLLGDSALYLCASSFGTLRAGELFFGEGSRLTVL.

As DNA, the CDR3 is TGTGCCAGCAGTTCTGACAGGGATACTAATGAAAAACTGTTTTTT. Its protein is CASSSDRDTNEKLFF. The chain employs TRBV6-1 and TRBJ1-4; 7 positions match TRBD1. This CDR3 has 15 amino acids. Germline lookup yields CDR1 MNHNS and CDR2 SASEGT. After removal of 5 bases from V and 2 bases from J, the junction contained 5 bases not matched to a gene.

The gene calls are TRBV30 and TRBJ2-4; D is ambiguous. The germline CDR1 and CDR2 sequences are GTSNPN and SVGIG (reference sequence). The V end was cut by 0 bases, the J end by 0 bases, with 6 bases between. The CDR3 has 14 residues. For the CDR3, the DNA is TGTGCCTGGAGTGTATTGAGAGCCAAAAACATTCAGTACTTC. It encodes CAWSVLRAKNIQYF.

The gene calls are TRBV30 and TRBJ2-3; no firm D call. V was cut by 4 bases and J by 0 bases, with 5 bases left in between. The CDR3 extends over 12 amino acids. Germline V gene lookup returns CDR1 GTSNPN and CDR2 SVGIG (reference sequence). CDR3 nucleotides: TGTGCCTGGACGGCTAGCACAGATACGCAGTATTTT. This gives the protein CAWTASTDTQYF.

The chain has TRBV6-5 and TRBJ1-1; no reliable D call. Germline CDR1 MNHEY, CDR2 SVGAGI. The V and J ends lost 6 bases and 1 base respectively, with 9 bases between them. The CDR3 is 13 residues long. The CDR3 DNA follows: TGTGCCAGCAGACGAGTGGAGAACACTGAAGCTTTCTTT. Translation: CASRRVENTEAFF.

The chain's CDR3 is CASSYSAGGQETQYF. In DNA form, the CDR3 reads TGTGCCAGCAGTTACTCGGCAGGGGGTCAAGAGACCCAGTACTTC. This rearrangement joins TRBV6-5 to TRBJ2-5; 7 nucleotides line up with TRBD1. The CDR3 is made up of 15 amino acids. The V gene end was trimmed by 0 bases and the J gene end by 2 bases; junction bases not matched to a gene: 3. Germline V gene data show CDR1 as MNHEY and CDR2 as SVGAGI.

CDR3: CASSPGTVKAGNTIYF. DNA of the CDR3: TGCGCCAGCAGTCCCGGGACAGTTAAAGCTGGAAACACCATATATTTT. The V and J genes are TRBV5-1 and TRBJ1-3, with TRBD1 identical over 7 bases. The germline V gene encodes CDR1 SGHRS and CDR2 YFSETQ. The length of the CDR3 is 16 residues. Trimming at V came to 5 bases and at J to 2 bases, leaving 10 bases not matched to a gene.

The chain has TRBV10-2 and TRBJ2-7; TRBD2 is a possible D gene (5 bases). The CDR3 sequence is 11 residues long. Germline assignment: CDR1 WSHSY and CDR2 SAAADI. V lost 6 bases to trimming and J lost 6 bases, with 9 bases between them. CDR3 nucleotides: TGCGCCAGCAGCGCCCGGGGCGAGCAGTACTTC. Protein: CASSARGEQYF.

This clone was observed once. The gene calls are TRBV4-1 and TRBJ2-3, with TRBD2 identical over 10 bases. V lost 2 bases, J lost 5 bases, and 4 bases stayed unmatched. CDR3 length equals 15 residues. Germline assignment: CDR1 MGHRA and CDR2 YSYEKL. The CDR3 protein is CASSQLAGDRDTQYF. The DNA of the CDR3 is TGCGCCAGCAGCCAACTAGCGGGAGACAGAGATACGCAGTATTTT.

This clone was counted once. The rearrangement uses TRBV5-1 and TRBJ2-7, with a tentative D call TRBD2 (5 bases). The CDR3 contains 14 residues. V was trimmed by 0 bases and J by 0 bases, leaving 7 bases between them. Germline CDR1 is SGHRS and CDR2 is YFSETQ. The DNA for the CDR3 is TGCGCCAGCAGCTTGGGACTACGCTCCTACGAGCAGTACTTC. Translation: CASSLGLRSYEQYF.